These 9 T cell receptor delta chains were all obtained from the same sample, sequenced in a study of gamma-delta T cells after stem cell transplantation. TCRdb re-identified clones in the RT-PCR reads via CATT. The table shows about 1,100 delta-chain clones, with roughly an eighth occurring only once. Sequenced material: gamma-delta T cells. The receptor source for this set is a human donor. It is not recorded whose cells these are; they may come from a transplant donor.

This clone was observed a few times. Sequence at one end of the junction differs from germline and may be a read error. The identical CDR3 is also encoded by other nucleotide sequences in the sample. The V gene is TRDV2, the J gene TRDJ1; 13 bases agree with TRDD3. The CDR3 has 18 amino acids. Germline V gene data show CDR1 as GEAIGNYY and CDR2 as EKD. The CDR3, as DNA: TGTGCCTGTGACCTCGTACTGGGGGATACGCGGGAAACCGATAAGCTCATCTTT. It specifies CACDLVLGDTRETDKLIF.

This clone showed up just a few times. V and J are TRDV1 and TRDJ3, with 9 bases matching TRDD2. The CDR3 length is 29 residues. Germline V gives CDR1 TSWWSYY, CDR2 QGS. The V and J ends lost 2 bases and 3 bases, in that order; junction bases with no gene match: 38. The CDR3 DNA sequence: TGTGCTCTTGGGGAAGCCCCCTCCCTTCCTACGTGGGGGTACCCAACCGTACTGGGCCCGCTCTGGGACACCCGACAGATGTTTTTC. It is translated as CALGEAPSLPTWGYPTVLGPLWDTRQMFF.

This clone has more than one count but fewer than ten. It is likely a read error: a sequence one base away is far more abundant. The gene calls are TRDV2 and TRDJ1; maybe TRDD3 (5 bases). Germline V gene sequence: CDR1 GEAIGNYY, CDR2 EKD. The CDR3 extends over 18 amino acids. CDR3 coding DNA: TGTGCCCGTGAAGTATTGAAACCCCATGTTCTGGGAGACGATAAACTCATCTTT. Translated, it gives CAREVLKPHVLGDDKLIF.

This clone was recorded only once. It may be a read error: a sequence one base away is much more abundant. The J gene is TRDJ1, the V gene TRDV1; 12 nucleotides match TRDD3. This CDR3 has 27 residues. Germline CDR1 and CDR2: TSWWSYY and QGS. CDR3 sequence reads: CALGGSGGSKLRLRTGGYKRRTDKPIF. The CDR3 region has the DNA TGTGCTCTTGGGGGGTCCGGGGGCTCGAAGCTGCGTCTTAGAACTGGGGGATACAAACGGAGGACCGATAAACCCATCTTT.

For this clone: With only one base between it and a far larger clone, this is likely a read error. The V and J genes are TRDV1 and TRDJ1; tentatively, D is TRDD3 (6 bases). V shed 5 bases and J shed 0 bases, with 43 bases lying between them. The V gene's germline CDR1 is TSWWSYY and CDR2 QGS. There are 25 residues in the CDR3. CDR3: CALGSAPESWGVISWIFSYTDKLIF. The CDR3 DNA follows: TGTGCTCTTGGGTCAGCACCCGAGAGCTGGGGCGTCATATCCTGGATCTTCTCGTACACCGATAAACTCATCTTT.

This clone is medium-sized (0.01 to 0.1%) in the sample. The rearrangement links TRDV1 to TRDJ2; 7 bases are a match to TRDD3. The J segment lost 0 bases and the V segment lost 5 bases, leaving 12 bases of the junction unmatched. The CDR3 consists of 18 residues. Germline-derived CDR1 and CDR2 are TSWWSYY and QGS. The chain's CDR3 is CALGTDWGWGSLTAQLFF. The DNA of the CDR3 is TGTGCTCTTGGGACCGACTGGGGCTGGGGGTCTTTGACAGCACAACTCTTCTTT.

This clone is medium-sized in the sample. V is TRDV2 and J is TRDJ3, with 7 bases fitting TRDD2. V dropped 2 bases and J dropped 1; count of bases not matched to a gene: 16. This CDR3 has 21 residues. Germline V lookup: CDR1 GEAIGNYY, CDR2 EKD. CDR3 region: CACDRVPTPKNLSWDTRQMFF. The CDR3 DNA follows: TGTGCCTGTGACAGAGTTCCTACGCCGAAAAACCTATCCTGGGACACCCGACAGATGTTTTTC.

This clone turned up a few times. A read error is likely here: a far larger clone is one base away. The chain is built from TRDV2 and TRDJ1; 8 nucleotides align to TRDD3. The germline CDR1 and CDR2 sequences are GEAIGNYY and EKD. The junction had 20 bases not matched to a gene; V was cut back by 3 bases and J by 0 bases. The CDR3 length is 20 residues. CDR3 region: CACDAIRTGGPLHDTDKLIF. The CDR3 nucleotides read TGTGCCTGTGACGCAATCCGTACTGGGGGTCCCCTACATGACACCGATAAACTCATCTTT.

This clone is medium-sized in the sample. V usage is TRDV2 and J usage is TRDJ1; TRDD3 aligns across 8 bases. From germline, CDR1 is GEAIGNYY and CDR2 EKD. The CDR3 has 16 amino acids. Unmatched junction bases numbered 8, after V lost 3 bases and J lost 0 bases. The CDR3 DNA is TGTGCCTGTGACTCTGTGGGGATACCGGACACCGATAAACTCATCTTT. It yields the protein CACDSVGIPDTDKLIF.